Presented here are 20 T cell receptor beta chains from one specimen sequenced in a study of shared clonotypes between healthy human individuals. Generated by immunoSEQ multiplex PCR, the TCRdb table keeps only in-frame clones and is missing some. Of about 2.4 million clones in the sample, around nine tenths were seen once. The specimen sequenced was naive CD4+ T cells sorted from blood. Sample subset: CD45RA+ positively selected. These TCRs come from a man aged 18 to 30 in good health.

CDR3 coding DNA: TGCAGCGTTGAAGGGCTCTCCAGGGGAGTTGGAGAGACCCAGTACTTC. Its protein product is CSVEGLSRGVGETQYF. The V and J genes are TRBV29-1 and TRBJ2-5, with a weak D call TRBD1 (6 bases). This CDR3 has 16 amino acids. V lost 1 base and J lost 4, with 19 bases in between. Germline CDR1 SQVTM, CDR2 ANQGSEA.

As concerns this clone: The sample carries other DNA sequences with the same CDR3. The chain joins TRBV5-8 to TRBJ2-7; TRBD1 is a possible D gene (6 bases). Germline loops: CDR1 SGHTS, CDR2 YDEGEE. With 0 bases removed from V and 2 bases from J, the gap between germline ends came to 9 bases. CDR3 length: 14 amino acids. CDR3 sequence reads: CASSLGPGAYEQYF. CDR3 DNA: TGTGCCAGCAGCTTGGGGCCAGGGGCCTACGAGCAGTACTTC.

CDR3 bases: TGTGCCAGCAGTTACTCGCGGGCTAGCGTGGCGAATGAGCAGTTCTTC. Translation gives CASSYSRASVANEQFF. The chain has TRBV6-5 and TRBJ2-1, with TRBD2 as a possible D gene (6 bases). The length of the CDR3 is 16 residues. Germline V gene data show CDR1 as MNHEY and CDR2 as SVGAGI. Trimming left V 0 bases short and J 7 bases short, with 16 bases between.

On this clone itself: The junction does not match germline at one end; this may be a read error. The J gene is TRBJ1-1, the V gene TRBV6-1, with D possibly matching TRBD1 (5 bases). Germline V CDR1 and CDR2: MNHNS, SASEGT. CDR3 length equals 16 residues. The CDR3 is CAISDLGGGVGTEAFF. The DNA for the CDR3 is TGTGCCATCAGTGACCTCGGCGGGGGAGTAGGGACTGAAGCTTTCTTT.

V usage is TRBV25-1 and J usage is TRBJ1-5; no reliable D call. Germline-derived CDR1 and CDR2 are MGHDK and SYGVNS. V gave up 2 bases and J gave up 2 bases, with 10 bases separating them. The CDR3 sequence is 15 residues long. The CDR3 DNA reads as TGTGCCAGCAGTGAAACAGCCTGGGGCAATCAGCCCCAGCATTTT. Its translation: CASSETAWGNQPQHF. Full variable domain (outside the CDR3, taken from reference TRBV25-1 and TRBJ1-5): EADIYQTPRYLVIGTGKKITLECSQTMGHDKMYWYQQDPGMELHLIHYSYGVNSTEKGDLSSESTVSRIRTEHFPLTLESARPSHTSQYLCASSETAWGNQPQHFGDGTRLSIL.

CDR3 bases: TGTGCCAGCAGTTTAAAACTTAGCGGCCGTTGGGAGACCCAGTACTTC. The encoded protein is CASSLKLSGRWETQYF. The V and J genes are TRBV27 and TRBJ2-5, with a tentative D call TRBD2 (6 bases). CDR3 size: 16 residues. Trimming took off 2 bases at V and 5 bases at J, with 18 bases between the two ends. Germline CDR1 and CDR2: MNHEY and SMNVEV (reference sequence).

The chain joins TRBV6-6 to TRBJ1-2; D is possibly TRBD1 (5 bases). The germline gives CDR1 MNHNY, CDR2 SVGAGI (reference sequence). The CDR3 has 15 residues. Trimming took off 2 bases at V and 5 bases at J, with 15 bases between the two ends. The chain's CDR3 is CASSYGSREGYGYTF. The DNA of the CDR3 is TGTGCCAGCAGTTACGGGTCCCGGGAGGGGTATGGCTACACCTTC.

This chain links TRBV25-1 with TRBJ2-2; a weak D match, TRBD1 (6 bases). This CDR3 spans 14 amino acids. CDR1 and CDR2 (germline): MGHDK, SYGVNS. V was clipped by 6 bases and J by 4 bases, with 12 bases between them. CDR3 bases: TGTGCCAGCAGGTCAGGGGCAAGCACCGGGGAGCTGTTTTTT. Amino acids: CASRSGASTGELFF.

Here the CDR3 reads CSAVGWEKLFF. Written as DNA, the CDR3 is TGCAGTGCCGTCGGTTGGGAAAAACTGTTTTTT. The J gene is TRBJ1-4, the V gene TRBV20-1; D is unclear. V lost 6 bases, J lost 8 bases, and 10 bases lay in between. The germline gives CDR1 DFQATT, CDR2 SNEGSKA (reference sequence). The CDR3 has 11 amino acids.

This chain connects TRBV5-1 to TRBJ1-4, with TRBD1 matching over 8 bases. CDR1 and CDR2 from the germline V gene are SGHRS and YFSETQ. CDR3 length: 14 amino acids. With V trimmed by 4 bases and J by 11 bases, 10 bases remained unmatched. CDR3 nucleotides: TGCGCCAGCAGCCAAGGACAGGGCGAGACCAAACTGTTTTTT. Translating gives CASSQGQGETKLFF.

Notes on this clone: Other nucleotide sequences from this sample produce the same CDR3. The chain is built from TRBV6-1 and TRBJ2-7, with 8 bases lining up with TRBD1. V gave up 4 bases and J gave up 1 base; unmatched junction bases: 3. CDR3 length: 14 amino acids. Germline V gives CDR1 MNHNS, CDR2 SASEGT. For the CDR3, the DNA is TGTGCCAGCAGTGGGACAGGGAGGTCCTACGAGCAGTACTTC. This codes for CASSGTGRSYEQYF.

The V call is TRBV7-9, the J call TRBJ1-2; D not resolved. V was clipped by 4 bases and J by 3 bases, with 12 bases between them. The CDR3 is 14 residues long. Germline CDR1 reads SEHNR; CDR2 reads FQNEAQ (reference sequence). Written as DNA, the CDR3 is TGTGCCAGCAGCTCAGACGGGAGCTACTATGGCTACACCTTC. Its translation: CASSSDGSYYGYTF.

The rearrangement uses TRBV7-2 and TRBJ2-3, with D tentatively TRBD1 (6 bases). From germline, CDR1 is SGHTA and CDR2 FQGNSA. This CDR3 has 14 residues. V lost 5 bases and J 2 bases, leaving 11 bases between the germline ends. The CDR3: CASSVNRVTDTQYF. The CDR3 DNA sequence: TGTGCCAGCAGCGTGAACAGGGTCACAGATACGCAGTATTTT.

This rearrangement joins TRBV30 to TRBJ1-6; 7 bases are shared with TRBD1. Germline-derived CDR1 and CDR2 are GTSNPN and SVGIG (reference sequence). The CDR3 is 13 amino acids. Trimming at V came to 7 bases and at J to 7 bases, leaving 7 bases not matched to a gene. The CDR3 loop is CASKGQPNSPLHF. DNA of the CDR3: TGTGCCTCAAAGGGACAGCCAAATTCACCCCTCCACTTT.

This sequence joins TRBV20-1 and TRBJ2-7; possible D gene TRBD1, 6 bases. The CDR3 covers 10 residues. Trimming took 7 bases from V and 5 from J, leaving 9 bases between them. From germline, CDR1 is DFQATT and CDR2 SNEGSKA (reference sequence). The CDR3 sequence is CSGHRDEQYF. The CDR3 nucleotides read TGCAGTGGGCACAGGGACGAGCAGTACTTC.

The chain employs TRBV6-1 and TRBJ2-7; TRBD2 aligns across 8 bases. From germline, CDR1 is MNHNS and CDR2 SASEGT. V lost 7 bases and J lost 0; bases outside the gene matches: 5. The CDR3 totals 14 residues. The CDR3 is CASTRSGGSYEQYF. For the CDR3, the DNA is TGTGCCAGCACTCGAAGCGGGGGCTCCTACGAGCAGTACTTC.

The chain carries TRBV9 and TRBJ2-1; tentative D call: TRBD2 (6 bases). Germline CDR1 reads SGDLS; CDR2 reads YYNGEE. V lost 0 bases and J lost 0, with 16 bases in between. This CDR3 has 18 amino acids. The CDR3 loop reads CASSVGGGPMTSYNEQFF. CDR3 DNA: TGTGCCAGCAGCGTAGGAGGAGGGCCAATGACCTCCTACAATGAGCAGTTCTTC.

The chain links TRBV19 to TRBJ2-1, with 7 bases fitting TRBD2. The trim removed 2 bases at V and 7 bases at J, leaving 5 bases unmatched. The CDR3 runs to 14 residues. Germline CDR1 LNHDA, CDR2 SQIVND (reference sequence). Here the CDR3 reads CASSIRGRANEQFF. CDR3 bases: TGTGCCAGTAGTATACGGGGGAGGGCGAATGAGCAGTTCTTC.

This clone was recorded only once. The chain uses TRBV9 and TRBJ2-2, with 8 nucleotides matching TRBD1. Germline trimming cut 3 bases from V and 6 bases from J; bases unmatched to any gene: 10. There are 16 residues in the CDR3. Looked up from germline, CDR1 is SGDLS and CDR2 is YYNGEE. The CDR3 spells CASSGRGQGASGELFF. Written as DNA, the CDR3 is TGTGCCAGCAGCGGGCGAGGGCAGGGGGCGTCCGGGGAGCTGTTTTTT.

On this clone itself: The same CDR3 can be traced to other DNA sequences in this sample. The rearrangement uses TRBV19 and TRBJ1-5; 7 positions match TRBD1. The CDR3 loop spans 13 amino acids. Looked up from germline, CDR1 is LNHDA and CDR2 is SQIVND (reference sequence). Trimming took 5 bases from V and 5 from J; bases not matched to a gene: 3. The CDR3 here is CASSGQGDQPQHF. For the CDR3, the DNA is TGTGCCAGTAGTGGCCAGGGGGATCAGCCCCAGCATTTT.